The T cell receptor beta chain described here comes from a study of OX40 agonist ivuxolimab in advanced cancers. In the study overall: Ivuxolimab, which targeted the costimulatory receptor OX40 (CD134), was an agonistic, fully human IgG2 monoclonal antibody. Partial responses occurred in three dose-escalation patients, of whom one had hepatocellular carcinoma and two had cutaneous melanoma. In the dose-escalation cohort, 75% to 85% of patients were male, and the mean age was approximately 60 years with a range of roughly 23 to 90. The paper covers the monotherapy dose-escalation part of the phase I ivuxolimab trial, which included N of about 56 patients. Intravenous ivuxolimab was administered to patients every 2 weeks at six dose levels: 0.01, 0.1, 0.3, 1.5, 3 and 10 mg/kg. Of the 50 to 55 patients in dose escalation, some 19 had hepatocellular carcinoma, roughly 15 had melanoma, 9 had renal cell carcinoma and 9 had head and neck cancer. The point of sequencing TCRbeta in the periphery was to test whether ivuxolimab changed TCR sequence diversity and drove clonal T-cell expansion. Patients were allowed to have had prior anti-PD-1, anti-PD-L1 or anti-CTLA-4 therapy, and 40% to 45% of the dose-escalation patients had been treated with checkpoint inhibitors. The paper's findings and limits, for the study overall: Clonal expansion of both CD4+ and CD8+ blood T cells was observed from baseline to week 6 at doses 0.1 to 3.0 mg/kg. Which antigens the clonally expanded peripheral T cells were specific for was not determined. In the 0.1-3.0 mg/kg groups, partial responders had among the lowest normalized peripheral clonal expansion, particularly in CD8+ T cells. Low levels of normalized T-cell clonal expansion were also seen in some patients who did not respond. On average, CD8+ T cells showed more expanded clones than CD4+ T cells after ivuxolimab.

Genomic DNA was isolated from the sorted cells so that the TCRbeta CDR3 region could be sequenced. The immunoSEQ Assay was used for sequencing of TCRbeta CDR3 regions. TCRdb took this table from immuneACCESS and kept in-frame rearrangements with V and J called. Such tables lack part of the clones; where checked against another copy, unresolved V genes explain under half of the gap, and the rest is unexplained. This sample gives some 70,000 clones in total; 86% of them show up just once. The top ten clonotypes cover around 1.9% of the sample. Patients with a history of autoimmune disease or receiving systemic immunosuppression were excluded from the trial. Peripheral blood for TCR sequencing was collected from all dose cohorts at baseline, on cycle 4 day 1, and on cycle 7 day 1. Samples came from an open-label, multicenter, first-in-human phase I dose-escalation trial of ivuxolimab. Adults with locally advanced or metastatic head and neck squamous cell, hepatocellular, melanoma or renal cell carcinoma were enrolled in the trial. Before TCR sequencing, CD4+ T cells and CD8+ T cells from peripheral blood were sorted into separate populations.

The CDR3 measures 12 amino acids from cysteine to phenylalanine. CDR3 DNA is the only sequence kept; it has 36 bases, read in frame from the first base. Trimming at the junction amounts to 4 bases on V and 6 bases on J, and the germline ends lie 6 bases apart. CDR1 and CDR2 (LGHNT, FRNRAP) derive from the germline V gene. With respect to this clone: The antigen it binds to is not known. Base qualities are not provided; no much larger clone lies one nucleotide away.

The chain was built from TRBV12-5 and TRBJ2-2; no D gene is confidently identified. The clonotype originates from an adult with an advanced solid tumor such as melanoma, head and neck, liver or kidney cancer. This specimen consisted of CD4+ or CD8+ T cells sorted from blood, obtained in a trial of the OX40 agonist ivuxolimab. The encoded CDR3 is CASGSPPGELFF. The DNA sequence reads TGTGCTAGTGGTTCCCCCCCCGGGGAGCTGTTTTTT. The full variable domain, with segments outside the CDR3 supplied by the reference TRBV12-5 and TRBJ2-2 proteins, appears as DARVTQTPRHKVTEMGQEVTMRCQPILGHNTVFWYRQTMMQGLELLAYFRNRAPLDDSGMPKDRFSAEMPDATLATLKIQPSEPRDSAVYFCASGSPPGELFFGEGSRLTVL.